The text below deals with one T cell receptor beta chain. Germline loops: CDR1 DFQATT, CDR2 SNEGSKA (reference sequence). The J segment lost 9 bases and the V segment lost 4 bases, leaving 6 bases of the junction unmatched. This CDR3 contains 14 residues. This sample is part of a study of CD8 T cells in Susac syndrome. The study sequenced TCR beta in blood CD8+ and CD4+ T cells. Reverse transcription of roughly 0.5 to 1 ug RNA was performed with random hexamers. TCRdb fed the immunoSEQ multiplex PCR reads into MiXCR, producing one record per CDR3 protein. The sample contains 180,000 or so distinct CDR3 sequences, roughly 96% of which appear only once.

The clonotype was recovered from a human donor with multiple sclerosis. Sample: CD4+ T cells from PBMCs. The rearrangement joins TRBV20-1 to TRBJ1-6; 10 bases are shared with TRBD1. The CDR3 DNA reads as TGCAGTGCTACCCGGGACAGGGGAATTTCACCCCTCCACTTT. This codes for CSATRDRGISPLHF.